The 24 T cell receptor beta chains in this list originate from one sample, sequenced in a study of early stage breast cancer tumors. Clones were read by immunoSEQ multiplex PCR, and TCRdb kept only the in-frame ones, dropping some. The sample records approximately 70,000 clones, roughly 80% being singletons. The sample consisted of blood. The origin of the receptors is a person in their 40s with breast cancer.

This clone has only one observation. The chain links TRBV5-4 to TRBJ1-1; no firm D call. This CDR3 region has 13 residues. Germline CDR1 is SGHNT and CDR2 is YYREEE (reference sequence). Deletions cut 2 bases from V and 4 bases from J, with 9 bases between. The CDR3: CASSFGEVTEAFF. CDR3 coding DNA: TGTGCCAGCAGCTTTGGGGAAGTCACTGAAGCTTTCTTT.

The genes are TRBV28 and TRBJ1-2, with D unresolved. Germline assignment: CDR1 MDHEN and CDR2 SYDVKM. The CDR3 is made up of 13 amino acids. Trimming stripped 8 bases from V and 8 bases from J, with 18 bases between. CDR3 sequence: CASSPGSRRGYTF. The CDR3 DNA follows: TGTGCCAGCTCTCCTGGATCGCGGCGAGGCTACACCTTC.

The CDR3 sequence: CASSVTAGTGYEQYF. In DNA form, the CDR3 reads TGTGCCAGCAGTGTAACCGCCGGGACAGGCTACGAGCAGTACTTC. The V and J genes are TRBV2 and TRBJ2-7, with 8 bases that match TRBD1. The CDR3 spans 15 residues. The trim removed 4 bases at V and 3 bases at J, leaving 8 bases unmatched. Germline V gene data show CDR1 as SNHLY and CDR2 as FYNNEI.

This clone showed up just a few times. The J gene is TRBJ1-5, the V gene TRBV6-1; D remains unclear. Trimming took 6 bases from V and 6 from J, leaving 18 bases between them. This CDR3 comprises 15 residues. Germline values: CDR1 MNHNS, CDR2 SASEGT. In DNA, the CDR3 is TGTGCCAGCAGAGCAAGGGTCCTCCCCTGTCAGCCCCAGCATTTT. It is translated as CASRARVLPCQPQHF.

J is TRBJ1-5 and V is TRBV6-1; D gene uncertain. CDR3 length equals 17 residues. The V end lost 4 bases, the J end lost 5 bases, and 21 bases lay between the germline ends. CDR1 MNHNS and CDR2 SASEGT come from the germline V gene. This chain's CDR3 is CASSVREGSIWDQPQHF. CDR3 nucleotide sequence: TGTGCCAGCAGTGTAAGGGAAGGAAGTATATGGGATCAGCCCCAGCATTTT.

V gene TRBV5-1 combines with J gene TRBJ2-1, with TRBD2 identical over 9 bases. With V trimmed by 4 bases and J by 5 bases, 4 bases remained unmatched. The CDR3 has 14 amino acids. Germline V gene data show CDR1 as SGHRS and CDR2 as YFSETQ. CDR3 region: CASSPRTSDNEQFF. The CDR3 region has the DNA TGCGCCAGCAGCCCCCGGACTAGCGACAATGAGCAGTTCTTC.

The chain uses TRBV2 and TRBJ1-1; D may be TRBD1 (6 bases). The CDR3 is 13 amino acids. From germline, CDR1 is SNHLY and CDR2 FYNNEI. V lost 5 bases and J 4 bases, leaving 11 bases between the germline ends. The CDR3 DNA reads as TGTGCCAGCAGTCAACAGGGTCTCACTGAAGCTTTCTTT. It is translated as CASSQQGLTEAFF.

This chain connects TRBV28 to TRBJ2-3, with D tentatively TRBD1 (5 bases). The germline CDR1 and CDR2 sequences are MDHEN and SYDVKM. This CDR3 is built from 14 residues. V lost 7 bases to trimming and J lost 1 base, with 12 bases between them. The CDR3 DNA reads TGTGCCAGCACTGCAGGGCGCGGCACAGATACGCAGTATTTT. Amino acid sequence: CASTAGRGTDTQYF.

The V gene is TRBV7-3, the J gene TRBJ2-1; 16 bases line up with TRBD2. The V segment lost 0 bases and the J segment 7 bases; nucleotides outside the gene matches: 6. Germline CDR1 is SGHTA and CDR2 is FQGTGA. This CDR3 spans 18 amino acids. CDR3 sequence reads: CASSLTPGTSGRANEQFF. The CDR3 bases are TGTGCCAGCAGCTTAACCCCCGGGACTAGCGGGAGGGCAAATGAGCAGTTCTTC.

The V and J genes are TRBV5-1 and TRBJ1-4, with D maybe TRBD1 (5 bases). Deletions cut 0 bases from V and 7 bases from J, with 13 bases between. The CDR3 is 15 amino acids. Germline CDR1 and CDR2: SGHRS and YFSETQ. The CDR3 nucleotides read TGCGCCAGCAGCTTGGCCGGGGGGACGGCTGAAAAACTGTTTTTT. Its protein is CASSLAGGTAEKLFF.

The J gene is TRBJ1-5, the V gene TRBV7-9; D uncertain. CDR3 length equals 14 residues. Deletions cut 3 bases from V and 4 bases from J, with 10 bases between. Germline CDR1 and CDR2: SEHNR and FQNEAQ (reference sequence). CDR3 in amino acids: CASSLSAGNQPQHF. CDR3 in DNA: TGTGCCAGCAGCTTGAGTGCGGGGAATCAGCCCCAGCATTTT.

The rearrangement joins TRBV5-1 to TRBJ2-2, with 9 bases fitting TRBD1. The CDR3 contains 16 residues. From germline, CDR1 is SGHRS and CDR2 YFSETQ. V was pared by 4 bases and J by 2 bases, with 6 bases of the junction left unmatched. Written as DNA, the CDR3 is TGCGCCAGCAGCGGCGGGACAGGGTTAAACACCGGGGAGCTGTTTTTT. Amino acid sequence: CASSGGTGLNTGELFF.

The chain links TRBV7-8 to TRBJ2-7; possibly TRBD2 for D (5 bases). This CDR3 has 16 amino acids. Deletions cut 5 bases from V and 4 bases from J, with 21 bases between. Germline V gives CDR1 SGHVS, CDR2 FQNEAQ. CDR3 sequence (DNA): TGTGCCAGCAGCGTCGGAACCTCTAGCTTCAGATACGAGCAGTACTTC. Protein: CASSVGTSSFRYEQYF.

As to this clone: A junction end diverges from the germline sequence, so it may reflect a read error. The chain couples TRBV7-7 to TRBJ2-7; 10 bases map to TRBD1. Germline V gene sequence: CDR1 SSHAT, CDR2 FNYEAQ (reference sequence). The length of the CDR3 is 14 residues. CDR3 loop: CASSFRDRGYEQYF. The DNA for the CDR3 is TGTGCTAGCAGCTTCCGGGACAGGGGCTACGAGCAGTACTTC. The complete variable domain, with remaining parts taken from reference TRBV7-7 and TRBJ2-7, reads GAGVSQSPRYKVTKRGQDVTLRCDPISSHATLYWYQQALGQGPEFLTYFNYEAQPDKSGLPSDRFSAERPEGSISTLTIQRTEQRDSAMYRCASSFRDRGYEQYFGPGTRLTVT.

The chain uses TRBV28 and TRBJ2-7; 7 bases agree with TRBD1. The CDR3 is 14 residues long. With V trimmed by 3 bases and J by 5 bases, 7 bases remained unmatched. From germline, CDR1 is MDHEN and CDR2 SYDVKM. The CDR3 DNA sequence: TGTGCCAGCAGTTTGACAGGGAGCGGAGACGAGCAGTACTTC. It yields the protein CASSLTGSGDEQYF.

Remarks on this clone: An end of the junction does not agree with germline; a read error may underlie this. The sample has other DNA sequences that encode this CDR3 too. The rearrangement links TRBV7-2 to TRBJ2-7, with D hard to call. The CDR3 has 12 residues. Germline values: CDR1 SGHTA, CDR2 FQGNSA. The CDR3 reads CASSLGTYEQYF. The DNA of the CDR3 is TGTGCCAGCAGTTTAGGTACCTACGAGCAGTACTTC.

This clone came up a few times. The V call is TRBV6-1, the J call TRBJ2-5; the D call may be TRBD1 or TRBD2 (6 bases each). The CDR3 contains 15 residues. V was pared by 4 bases and J by 1 base, with 13 bases between. CDR1 and CDR2 from the germline V gene are MNHNS and SASEGT. This CDR3 reads CASSVGGGTQETQYF. CDR3 nucleotides: TGTGCCAGCAGTGTTGGGGGCGGGACCCAAGAGACCCAGTACTTC.

The V and J genes are TRBV7-8 and TRBJ2-7, with 8 bases identical to TRBD1. V dropped 4 bases and J dropped 2; count of bases not matched to a gene: 4. This CDR3 is 14 amino acids long. Germline V CDR1 and CDR2: SGHVS, FQNEAQ. The CDR3 region has the DNA TGTGCCAGCAGCTCGACAGGGGTCACCTACGAGCAGTACTTC. It specifies CASSSTGVTYEQYF.

V gene TRBV7-3 combines with J gene TRBJ2-7; no firm D call. This CDR3 comprises 13 residues. Germline values: CDR1 SGHTA, CDR2 FQGTGA. V was clipped by 2 bases and J by 7 bases, with 12 bases between them. CDR3 protein: CASSLFVGREQYF. CDR3 DNA sequence: TGTGCCAGCAGCTTATTTGTGGGAAGGGAGCAGTACTTC.

V usage is TRBV6-6 and J usage is TRBJ1-1; D perhaps matches TRBD1 (5 bases). The germline gives CDR1 MNHNY, CDR2 SVGAGI (reference sequence). The germline V and J ends were trimmed by 4 bases and 2 bases, with 11 bases remaining between them. The CDR3 consists of 14 residues. Written as DNA, the CDR3 is TGTGCCAGCAGTTCGGAGGGGTCCAACACTGAAGCTTTCTTT. Translation: CASSSEGSNTEAFF.

This chain uses TRBV5-1 with TRBJ2-5, with 12 bases identical to TRBD2. The CDR3 totals 16 residues. Germline CDR1 SGHRS, CDR2 YFSETQ. The V gene end was trimmed by 4 bases and the J gene end by 1 base; junction bases not matched to a gene: 5. In DNA, the CDR3 is TGCGCCAGCAGCCCTCGGACTAGCGGGACCCAAGAGACCCAGTACTTC. This sequence encodes CASSPRTSGTQETQYF.

By sample share, this clone is medium-sized. The chain uses TRBV7-9 and TRBJ1-4, with 8 bases matching TRBD1. Germline V lookup: CDR1 SEHNR, CDR2 FQNEAQ (reference sequence). V dropped 3 bases and J dropped 6; count of bases not matched to a gene: 6. The CDR3 has 15 amino acids. CDR3 region: CASSFWTGNYEKLFF. The CDR3 coding sequence is TGTGCCAGCAGCTTTTGGACAGGGAATTATGAAAAACTGTTTTTT.

This clone was picked up one time. This chain links TRBV6-5 with TRBJ1-2, with 8 bases matching TRBD1. V was clipped by 2 bases and J by 0 bases; unmatched bases: 5. Germline CDR1 MNHEY, CDR2 SVGAGI. The CDR3 covers 16 residues. This chain's CDR3 is CASSYGAGGANYGYTF. The CDR3 DNA reads as TGTGCCAGCAGTTACGGGGCAGGGGGCGCTAACTATGGCTACACCTTC.

This clone has only one observation. The chain has TRBV28 and TRBJ2-1, with 12 bases identical to TRBD2. The CDR3 sequence is 16 residues long. The V gene end was trimmed by 9 bases and the J gene end by 4 bases; junction bases not matched to a gene: 10. In germline, CDR1 is MDHEN, CDR2 SYDVKM. CDR3 bases: TGTGCCAGTCGACTAGCGGGAGTTCAAGAGTACAATGAGCAGTTCTTC. This codes for CASRLAGVQEYNEQFF.